The 30 T cell receptor beta chains reported below all come from one sample, sequenced in a study of chemoradiotherapy in HPV16-positive cancers. TCRdb's copy holds only in-frame clones and misses some; the assay was immunoSEQ multiplex PCR. The sample holds some 11,000 clones; around two thirds are singletons and the top ten take 16%. This specimen was taken from a patient who underwent chemoradiotherapy. The receptors were sampled from a human donor with HPV-associated anogenital cancer.

This clone was seen a few times. The chain recombines TRBV6-1 with TRBJ1-6; no clear D gene. V lost 4 bases, J lost 9 bases, and 16 bases lay in between. The CDR3 has 15 residues. Looked up from germline, CDR1 is MNHNS and CDR2 is SASEGT. DNA for the CDR3: TGTGCCAGCAGTGGTCGGATAGGGCTAACTTCACCCCTCCACTTT. Residues: CASSGRIGLTSPLHF.

This clone is large by share. The V call is TRBV7-9, the J call TRBJ2-2; D ambiguous. V shed 5 bases and J shed 3 bases, with 7 bases lying between them. This CDR3 region has 13 residues. CDR1 and CDR2 from the germline V gene are SEHNR and FQNEAQ (reference sequence). The CDR3 coding sequence is TGTGCCAGCAGCCCTCGGTACACCGGGGAGCTGTTTTTT. Its protein is CASSPRYTGELFF.

The chain carries TRBV5-6 and TRBJ2-7; D unresolved. Germline CDR1 is SGHDT and CDR2 is YYEEEE. Trimming removed 0 bases from V and 2 bases from J, with 9 bases in between. The CDR3 has 14 amino acids. The CDR3 is CASSLEIFPYEQYF. For the CDR3, the DNA is TGTGCCAGCAGCTTGGAGATATTCCCCTACGAGCAGTACTTC.

The chain joins TRBV4-1 to TRBJ1-1; the D is unclear. Looked up from germline, CDR1 is MGHRA and CDR2 is YSYEKL. The V end was cut by 1 base, the J end by 0 bases, with 15 bases between. The CDR3 has 17 amino acids. The CDR3: CASSQVDLGWVNTEAFF. Written as DNA, the CDR3 is TGCGCCAGCAGCCAAGTAGACCTGGGATGGGTGAACACTGAAGCTTTCTTT.

The table lists this clone with a few counts. The rearrangement joins TRBV2 to TRBJ2-2, with 7 bases matching TRBD1. Germline values: CDR1 SNHLY, CDR2 FYNNEI. With 6 bases clipped from V and 0 bases from J, the junction kept 1 base outside the gene matches. This CDR3 comprises 14 residues. CDR3 DNA: TGTGCCAGCAGAGGGACAGCGAACACCGGGGAGCTGTTTTTT. Protein: CASRGTANTGELFF.

The rearrangement uses TRBV27 and TRBJ2-7; no definite D call. Germline values: CDR1 MNHEY, CDR2 SMNVEV (reference sequence). The length of the CDR3 is 15 residues. V was pared by 0 bases and J by 7 bases, with 16 bases between. As DNA, the CDR3 is TGTGCCAGCAGTTTATCTCCCCGTAGGGCACAAGAGCAGTACTTC. This sequence encodes CASSLSPRRAQEQYF.

This rearrangement joins TRBV28 to TRBJ2-7; D assignment may be TRBD1 or TRBD2 (5 bases each). The ends were cut back, 5 bases at V and 5 bases at J, with 19 bases in the middle. The germline gives CDR1 MDHEN, CDR2 SYDVKM. CDR3 length equals 15 residues. The CDR3 protein is CASSPPGRPLDEQYF. CDR3 nucleotide sequence: TGTGCCAGCAGTCCCCCAGGGAGACCCCTAGACGAGCAGTACTTC.

The chain recombines TRBV2 with TRBJ1-5; D is possibly TRBD1 (6 bases). This CDR3 is 15 amino acids long. CDR1 and CDR2 (germline): SNHLY, FYNNEI. V shed 1 base and J shed 2 bases, with 9 bases lying between them. The CDR3 DNA reads TGTGCCAGCAGTGAAGGGGCAGGGGGCAATCAGCCCCAGCATTTT. This encodes CASSEGAGGNQPQHF.

This clone was seen only a few times. The rearrangement joins TRBV4-2 to TRBJ1-2, with TRBD1 matching 8 bases. Germline-derived CDR1 and CDR2 are LGHNA and YNFKEQ. The CDR3 length is 14 residues. The V and J ends lost 4 bases and 6 bases, in that order; junction bases with no gene match: 7. The CDR3 reads CASSPLGQVDGYTF. CDR3 bases: TGTGCCAGCAGCCCCCTGGGACAGGTTGATGGCTACACCTTC.

CDR3 nucleotide sequence: TGTGCCAGCAGTTTAGGGTTGGCTAGCACAGATACGCAGTATTTT. Its protein is CASSLGLASTDTQYF. The chain is built from TRBV28 and TRBJ2-3; no reliable D call. V dropped 2 bases and J dropped 0 bases, with 9 bases sitting between them. Germline loops: CDR1 MDHEN, CDR2 SYDVKM. CDR3 length equals 15 residues.

This clone came up a few times. V usage is TRBV5-1 and J usage is TRBJ2-3; D call uncertain. CDR3 length: 13 residues. Germline CDR1 reads SGHRS; CDR2 reads YFSETQ. The V and J ends lost 1 base and 5 bases respectively, with 8 bases between them. This CDR3 reads CASSLTVVDTQYF. The CDR3 DNA reads TGCGCCAGCAGCTTGACAGTGGTAGATACGCAGTATTTT.

This clone occurred once. The identical CDR3 is also encoded by other nucleotide sequences in the sample. This chain uses TRBV9 with TRBJ1-1; no firm D call. Germline values: CDR1 SGDLS, CDR2 YYNGEE. The CDR3 covers 14 residues. Between the trimmed V and J ends, which lost 0 bases and 0 bases, there was a span of 6 bases. The CDR3 sequence: CASSVGGMNTEAFF. DNA for the CDR3: TGTGCCAGCAGCGTAGGCGGTATGAACACTGAAGCTTTCTTT.

This chain connects TRBV28 to TRBJ1-1; D is uncertain. Per the germline V gene, CDR1 is MDHEN and CDR2 is SYDVKM. The CDR3 sequence is 14 residues long. V dropped 1 base and J dropped 6 bases, with 12 bases sitting between them. In nucleotides, the CDR3 is TGTGCCAGCAGTTTATTGAGGATGGGGTCTGAAGCTTTCTTT. As protein: CASSLLRMGSEAFF.

The chain has TRBV11-3 and TRBJ2-1, with D perhaps TRBD1 (6 bases). This CDR3 has 13 amino acids. The V end was cut by 5 bases, the J end by 8 bases, with 13 bases between. CDR1 and CDR2 from the germline V gene are SGHNT and YENEEA. The CDR3 sequence is CASSLSRGHEQFF. DNA of the CDR3: TGTGCCAGCAGCCTTTCCAGGGGCCATGAGCAGTTCTTC.

This chain joins TRBV5-6 and TRBJ2-2; TRBD2 agrees at 7 bases. Germline values: CDR1 SGHDT, CDR2 YYEEEE. CDR3 length: 19 residues. V lost 6 bases to trimming and J lost 6 bases; unmatched junction nucleotides: 23. This CDR3 is CASTTIRWGGNIRPGELFF. The CDR3 DNA sequence: TGTGCCAGCACCACCATTCGTTGGGGGGGGAACATAAGACCCGGGGAGCTGTTTTTT.

This rearrangement joins TRBV5-1 to TRBJ1-3, with D unclear. V gave up 4 bases and J gave up 9 bases, with 17 bases separating them. Germline-derived CDR1 and CDR2 are SGHRS and YFSETQ. The CDR3 contains 14 residues. This CDR3 reads CASSADKARSTIYF. The CDR3 bases are TGCGCCAGCAGCGCAGACAAGGCCCGGTCCACCATATATTTT.

V usage is TRBV29-1 and J usage is TRBJ2-1; 7 bases match TRBD1. Germline CDR1 reads SQVTM; CDR2 reads ANQGSEA. The CDR3 totals 10 residues. The ends lost 6 bases at V and 13 bases at J; junction bases unmatched: 6. The CDR3 reads CSVWTGGQFF. CDR3 bases: TGCAGCGTCTGGACAGGAGGACAGTTCTTC.

This clone was detected a few times. V usage is TRBV4-1 and J usage is TRBJ2-1; unclear D gene. There are 15 residues in the CDR3. Trimming took off 0 bases at V and 0 bases at J, with 6 bases between the two ends. Germline CDR1 MGHRA, CDR2 YSYEKL. The CDR3 loop reads CASSQEVVSYNEQFF. CDR3 DNA: TGCGCCAGCAGCCAAGAGGTAGTCTCCTACAATGAGCAGTTCTTC.

V gene TRBV6-1 combines with J gene TRBJ2-7; 9 bases are shared with TRBD1. The CDR3 is 13 amino acids. V was pared by 10 bases and J by 4 bases, with 8 bases of the junction left unmatched. Germline V gene data show CDR1 as MNHNS and CDR2 as SASEGT. The CDR3 nucleotides are TGTGCCACAGGAGGGACAGGGTTATACGAGCAGTACTTC. Protein sequence: CATGGTGLYEQYF.

The rearrangement links TRBV18 to TRBJ1-1; 9 bases match TRBD1. There are 16 residues in the CDR3. Per the germline V gene, CDR1 is KGHSH and CDR2 is LQKENI. V shed 3 bases and J 8 bases; nucleotides not matched to a gene: 13. The CDR3, as DNA: TGTGCCAGCTCACCGACCGGGACAGGGAACACTTTGGAAGCTTTCTTT. Translation: CASSPTGTGNTLEAFF.

This clone turned up a few times. The chain joins TRBV12-5 to TRBJ1-4; 10 nucleotides agree with TRBD1. There are 14 residues in the CDR3. The V segment lost 6 bases and the J segment 8 bases; nucleotides outside the gene matches: 6. The germline V gene encodes CDR1 LGHNT and CDR2 FRNRAP. This CDR3 is CASGPGQGREKLFF. CDR3 coding DNA: TGTGCTAGTGGACCGGGACAGGGGCGAGAAAAACTGTTTTTT.

The chain recombines TRBV18 with TRBJ2-7; 7 bases align to TRBD2. The CDR3 covers 15 residues. Per germline, CDR1 KGHSH and CDR2 LQKENI. V lost 0 bases to trimming and J lost 2 bases; unmatched junction nucleotides: 4. The CDR3 loop reads CASSPPGGFTYEQYF. The DNA of the CDR3 is TGTGCCAGCTCACCACCGGGAGGGTTCACCTACGAGCAGTACTTC.

This clone was recorded a few times. V is TRBV11-2 and J is TRBJ2-1; D unresolved. V lost 4 bases to trimming and J lost 9 bases, with 10 bases between them. Germline assignment: CDR1 SGHAT and CDR2 FQNNGV. The CDR3 sequence is 12 residues long. This chain's CDR3 is CASSSRLGEQFF. CDR3 nucleotides: TGTGCCAGCAGCTCCAGACTTGGTGAGCAGTTCTTC.

The V gene is TRBV7-6, the J gene TRBJ2-3; D uncertain. This CDR3 contains 11 residues. Trimming removed 5 bases at V and 2 bases at J, with 2 bases between. Germline assignment: CDR1 SGHVS and CDR2 FNYEAQ. CDR3 coding DNA: TGTGCCAGCAGCAACACAGATACGCAGTATTTT. Amino acids: CASSNTDTQYF.

This chain joins TRBV29-1 and TRBJ2-7; the match to TRBD2 covers 10 bases. V shed 6 bases, J shed 0 bases, and the junction held 5 bases outside the gene matches. CDR1 and CDR2 from the germline V gene are SQVTM and ANQGSEA. The CDR3 loop spans 14 amino acids. Here the CDR3 DNA reads TGCAGCGTCGTAGCGGGAGGAATCTCCTACGAGCAGTACTTC. This gives the protein CSVVAGGISYEQYF.

This clone occurred once. The rearrangement links TRBV25-1 to TRBJ2-7, with 7 bases lining up with TRBD1. CDR3 size: 17 residues. CDR1 is MGHDK and CDR2 is SYGVNS in the germline V gene. With V trimmed by 1 base and J by 4 bases, 13 bases remained unmatched. The CDR3 nucleotides are TGTGCCAGCAGTGAATCTAAATCCGGGACAGACGGTTACGAGCAGTACTTC. It yields the protein CASSESKSGTDGYEQYF.

The chain has TRBV28 and TRBJ1-6, with TRBD1 matching over 8 bases. The CDR3 consists of 14 residues. Germline CDR1 reads MDHEN; CDR2 reads SYDVKM. V dropped 2 bases and J dropped 9; count of bases not matched to a gene: 3. In DNA form, the CDR3 reads TGTGCCAGCAGTTTAGCAGGGGGCGCTTCACCCCTCCACTTT. It yields the protein CASSLAGGASPLHF.

Only a few counts were recorded for this clone. The chain uses TRBV28 and TRBJ2-1; tentative D call: TRBD2 (5 bases). Trimming took off 3 bases at V and 7 bases at J, with 7 bases between the two ends. This CDR3 is 12 amino acids long. Germline loops: CDR1 MDHEN, CDR2 SYDVKM. The CDR3 here is CASSLRRNEQFF. CDR3 sequence (DNA): TGTGCCAGCAGTTTGAGGAGGAATGAGCAGTTCTTC.

V and J are TRBV5-6 and TRBJ2-5, with D unclear. Trimming pared 4 bases from V and 0 bases from J, leaving 7 bases between. Germline V gives CDR1 SGHDT, CDR2 YYEEEE. The CDR3 totals 13 residues. In DNA form, the CDR3 reads TGTGCCAGCAGCCACCGGGACCAAGAGACCCAGTACTTC. Amino acid sequence: CASSHRDQETQYF.

This clone was counted a few times. Compared with germline, one end of the junction differs, possibly owing to a read error. The chain employs TRBV4-1 and TRBJ2-3, with D perhaps matching TRBD1 or TRBD2 (6 bases each). This CDR3 region has 15 residues. CDR1 MGHRA and CDR2 YSYEKL come from the germline V gene. The CDR3 here is CASSEEGGSTDTQYF. CDR3 DNA: TGCGCCAGCAGCGAAGAGGGGGGTTCCACAGATACGCAGTATTTT.